Listed below are T cell receptor beta chains from one sample, sequenced in a study of blood T cell repertoires in COVID-19. TCRdb's copy holds only in-frame clones and misses some; the assay was immunoSEQ multiplex PCR. The sample holds 190,000 or so clones, about 86% seen once. The sequencing sample was made of peripheral blood. Receptors originate from a woman aged 18-30 years who had recovered from COVID-19. CDR3s include the opening cysteine and the closing phenylalanine or tryptophan. The order of the fields is clone size, J gene, V gene, D gene, CDR3 DNA, CDR3 protein. A D gene is named only where the DNA matches it firmly. Clone size is given for some rows only: seen once, a few or many times, or a class if the clone is expanded.

>-|TRBJ2-1|TRBV27|TRBD2
TGTGCCAGCAGTGGAACGACCGGGACTAGCGGGGTCGAGCAGTTCTTC
CASSGTTGTSGVEQFF
>-|TRBJ1-2|TRBV7-6|TRBD1
TGTGCCAGCAGCTTAGGGGACAGCTTCTATGGCTACACCTTC
CASSLGDSFYGYTF
>-|TRBJ1-2|TRBV5-4|TRBD1
TGTGCCAGCAGCTCGGGACAGTTGTATGGCTACACCTTC
CASSSGQLYGYTF
>-|TRBJ1-5|TRBV7-8|TRBD1
TGTGCCAGCAGCCTACGAGGGGACAGGGATACCCAGCCCCAGCATTTT
CASSLRGDRDTQPQHF
>-|TRBJ2-7|TRBV29-1|TRBD2
TGCAGCGTCCCCGGGACTAGCGGGGGGGAGGCCTTC
CSVPGTSGGEAF
>few|TRBJ1-2|TRBV6-1|TRBD1
TGTGCCAGCAGTGAGGGACAGGCCAGCTTCAACTATGGCTACACCTTC
CASSEGQASFNYGYTF
>-|TRBJ2-5|TRBV5-4|TRBD2
TGTGCCAGCAGCTTGGTGGCTAGCGGGGGTGGGGAGACCCAGTACTTC
CASSLVASGGGETQYF
>-|TRBJ1-6|TRBV13|-
TGTGCCAGCAGCTTAGGGACAGTTAATTCACCCCTCCACTTT
CASSLGTVNSPLHF
>-|TRBJ2-1|TRBV11-3|-
TGTGCCAGCAGCTTAGAAGAGATCGGGGAGCAGTTCTTC
CASSLEEIGEQFF
>once|TRBJ1-1|TRBV30|-
TGTGCCTGGAGCGAGACACTGAACACTGAAGCTTTCTTT
CAWSETLNTEAFF
>-|TRBJ1-4|TRBV5-5|-
TGTGCCAGCAGCGGGGGCAGGGCATGGGGTGAAAAACTGTTTTTT
CASSGGRAWGEKLFF
>-|TRBJ1-2|TRBV5-1|-
TGCGCCAGCAGCTTTTCCGGGACAACTAACTATGGCTACACCTTC
CASSFSGTTNYGYTF
>-|TRBJ1-2|TRBV18|TRBD1
TGTGCCAGCGCGCGACAGGGGGCCCCCTATGGCTACACCTTC
CASARQGAPYGYTF
>once|TRBJ1-4|TRBV4-1|-
TGCGCCAGCAGCCAGGCGGAAGTGACTAATGAAAAACTGTTTTTT
CASSQAEVTNEKLFF
>-|TRBJ2-7|TRBV24-1|-
TGTGCCACCAGTGATACCAGGGAAGGGGCCTACGAGCAGTACTTC
CATSDTREGAYEQYF
>-|TRBJ1-1|TRBV6-5|-
TGTGCCAGCAGTTGGGGGGTGACAACCCCCACTGAAGCTTTCTTT
CASSWGVTTPTEAFF
>-|TRBJ1-3|TRBV21-1|-
TGTGCCAGCAGGACCGGGACAGGGATAGGAAACACCATATATTTT
CASRTGTGIGNTIYF
>-|TRBJ2-1|TRBV19|TRBD2
TGTGCCAGTGCGACTAGCGGGGCCTGGGATGAGCAGTTCTTC
CASATSGAWDEQFF
>-|TRBJ2-3|TRBV6-5|TRBD2
TGTGCCAGCAGTTACACTAGCGGGGATACGCAGTATTTT
CASSYTSGDTQYF
>-|TRBJ1-2|TRBV30|TRBD1
TGTGCCTGGAGTCGGACAGGGCCCTATGGCTACACCTTC
CAWSRTGPYGYTF
>once|TRBJ2-5|TRBV4-1|TRBD2
TGCGCCAGCAGCCAGGGAGCGGGGGGGGAGACCCAGTACTTC
CASSQGAGGETQYF
>-|TRBJ2-5|TRBV11-3|-
TGTGCCAGCAGCGGGAGTAACCAAGAGACCCAGTACTTC
CASSGSNQETQYF